What follows are 29 T cell receptor beta chains derived from one specimen sequenced in a study of Graves' ophthalmopathy and Graves' hyperthyroidism. RNA transcripts were the template, and TCR beta CDR3 regions were amplified from them. Investigators did first-round RT-PCR with HTBI primers, then second-round multiplex PCR. TCRdb fed the multiplex PCR reads into MiXCR, producing one record per CDR3 protein. The sample lists a few hundred thousand distinct CDR3 sequences, around 21% occurring once. The sequencing input was peripheral blood. The receptors originated from a woman aged 18-30 years with stable Graves' hyperthyroidism.

The table lists this clonotype with many counts. The chain couples TRBV20-1 to TRBJ1-1, with 8 nucleotides matching TRBD1. V shed 4 bases, J shed 4 bases, and the junction held 2 bases outside the gene matches. The CDR3 has 12 residues. The germline V gene encodes CDR1 DFQATT and CDR2 SNEGSKA (reference sequence). Written as DNA, the CDR3 is TGCAGTGCTAAGACAGGGGTCACTGAAGCTTTCTTT. Translating gives CSAKTGVTEAFF.

This clonotype was recorded at least ten times. The chain is built from TRBV2 and TRBJ2-2; D not certain. This CDR3 region has 13 residues. Germline CDR1 and CDR2: SNHLY and FYNNEI. With 5 bases removed from V and 1 base from J, the gap between germline ends came to 5 bases. The CDR3: CASSPGNTGELFF. In DNA form, the CDR3 reads TGTGCCAGCAGTCCAGGGAACACCGGGGAGCTGTTTTTT.

The chain carries TRBV6-5 and TRBJ1-1; the D is unclear. CDR3 length equals 14 residues. The V gene's germline CDR1 is MNHEY and CDR2 SVGAGI. Trimming stripped 6 bases from V and 3 bases from J, with 14 bases between. This CDR3 is CASSYLRPYTEAFF. As DNA, the CDR3 is TGTGCCAGCAGCTACCTACGGCCGTACACTGAAGCTTTCTTT.

This clonotype has at least ten counts. The chain links TRBV2 to TRBJ2-7; TRBD1 is a possible D gene (5 bases). The CDR3 is 13 residues long. The V and J ends lost 3 bases and 5 bases respectively, with 11 bases between them. Germline V gene sequence: CDR1 SNHLY, CDR2 FYNNEI. The CDR3 spells CASSDLAGNEQYF. Here the CDR3 DNA reads TGTGCCAGCAGTGACTTGGCAGGGAACGAGCAGTACTTC. Drawing the rest from reference TRBV2 and TRBJ2-7, the complete variable domain is EPEVTQTPSHQVTQMGQEVILRCVPISNHLYFYWYRQILGQKVEFLVSFYNNEISEKSEIFDDQFSVERPDGSNFTLKIRSTKLEDSAMYFCASSDLAGNEQYFGPGTRLTVT.

The chain joins TRBV14 to TRBJ2-7, with 9 bases identical to TRBD1. The CDR3 is 16 amino acids. V was clipped by 1 base and J by 4 bases; unmatched bases: 8. Germline assignment: CDR1 SGHDN and CDR2 FVKESK. The CDR3 protein is CASSQAQGQGVYEQYF. DNA for the CDR3: TGTGCCAGCAGCCAAGCTCAGGGACAGGGTGTTTACGAGCAGTACTTC.

This clonotype was seen repeatedly, ten times or more. The genes are TRBV7-6 and TRBJ2-5; 12 bases are shared with TRBD2. The germline CDR1 and CDR2 sequences are SGHVS and FNYEAQ. V was clipped by 1 base and J by 2 bases; unmatched bases: 5. This CDR3 is built from 17 residues. This chain's CDR3 is CASSLGLAGGIQETQYF. The CDR3 DNA follows: TGTGCCAGCAGCTTAGGGCTAGCGGGAGGGATACAAGAGACCCAGTACTTC.

This clonotype showed up many times. V is TRBV11-2 and J is TRBJ2-5; D uncertain. Germline V lookup: CDR1 SGHAT, CDR2 FQNNGV. V was cut by 1 base and J by 1 base, with 10 bases left in between. CDR3 length: 15 residues. CDR3 bases: TGTGCCAGCAGCTTAGCGGGCAACCCCCAAGAGACCCAGTACTTC. Its protein product is CASSLAGNPQETQYF.

This clonotype has ten or more counts. This chain connects TRBV28 to TRBJ2-2; 8 bases line up with TRBD1. The germline V gene has CDR1 MDHEN and CDR2 SYDVKM. This CDR3 spans 15 amino acids. V trimming: 9 bases; J trimming: 6 bases; junction bases outside the gene matches: 12. The CDR3 DNA follows: TGTGCCAGTATCGACAGGGGAGAACAGGCCGGGGAGCTGTTTTTT. It encodes CASIDRGEQAGELFF.

Note on this clonotype: Since a much larger clone is just one base distant, this may be a read error. The gene calls are TRBV6-1 and TRBJ1-2, with TRBD1 matching over 7 bases. CDR1 is MNHNS and CDR2 is SASEGT in the germline V gene. There are 12 residues in the CDR3. The CDR3 is CACSDRAAGYTF. The CDR3 bases are TGTGCCTGCAGCGACAGGGCGGCTGGCTACACCTTC.

V gene TRBV12-3 or TRBV12-4 combines with J gene TRBJ2-7; D is possibly TRBD2 (5 bases). This CDR3 has 11 residues. V was pared by 3 bases and J by 7 bases, with 7 bases between. DNA for the CDR3: TGTGCCAGCAGTTTTCCGGGGGAGCAGTACTTC. Encoded protein: CASSFPGEQYF.

At least ten counts were recorded for this clonotype. The CDR3: CASSWGGGETQYF. CDR3 nucleotide sequence: TGTGCCAGCAGTTGGGGGGGAGGGGAGACCCAGTACTTC. J is TRBJ2-5 and V is TRBV12-3 or TRBV12-4; 7 nucleotides line up with TRBD2. The CDR3 has 13 residues. The ends lost 4 bases at V and 5 bases at J; junction bases unmatched: 4.

This clonotype was counted between two and nine times. The CDR3, as DNA: TGTGCCAGCAGCCCGGGGCAGGGGCGGGGGAACACTGAAGCTTTCTTT. It codes for CASSPGQGRGNTEAFF. This rearrangement joins TRBV6-4 to TRBJ1-1; perhaps TRBD1 as D (6 bases). The CDR3 consists of 16 residues. V was cut by 6 bases and J by 1 base, with 18 bases left in between. Germline values: CDR1 MRHNA, CDR2 SNTAGT.

The sample holds many counts of this clonotype. The chain joins TRBV28 to TRBJ1-1; D is undetermined. From germline, CDR1 is MDHEN and CDR2 SYDVKM. The CDR3 loop spans 15 amino acids. V lost 6 bases to trimming and J lost 0 bases, with 14 bases between them. CDR3 sequence reads: CASSPRSYVNTEAFF. The CDR3 DNA reads TGTGCCAGCAGCCCTAGGTCATATGTGAACACTGAAGCTTTCTTT. The complete variable domain, with remaining parts taken from reference TRBV28 and TRBJ1-1, reads DVKVTQSSRYLVKRTGEKVFLECVQDMDHENMFWYRQDPGLGLRLIYFSYDVKMKEKGDIPEGYSVSREKKERFSLILESASTNQTSMYLCASSPRSYVNTEAFFGQGTRLTVV.

This clonotype was picked up many times. The chain employs TRBV5-6 and TRBJ1-2, with a weak D call TRBD1 (5 bases). There are 14 residues in the CDR3. The germline gives CDR1 SGHDT, CDR2 YYEEEE. V was trimmed by 1 base and J by 3 bases, leaving 10 bases between them. CDR3 region: CASSLLDKDYGYTF. The DNA of the CDR3 is TGTGCCAGCAGCTTGTTGGACAAAGACTATGGCTACACCTTC.

At least ten counts were recorded for this clonotype. This chain connects TRBV7-9 to TRBJ1-2; 7 bases align to TRBD1. The CDR3 spans 13 residues. Germline-derived CDR1 and CDR2 are SEHNR and FQNEAQ (reference sequence). J gave up 10 bases and V 5 bases, and 10 bases lay outside the gene matches. Written as DNA, the CDR3 is TGTGCCAGCAGCGACCGATGGACAGGAGACTACACCTTC. Protein product: CASSDRWTGDYTF.

This clonotype showed up many times. In nucleotides, the CDR3 is TGTGCCAGCAGTTACTCTGGCAGGGCAGGGGGAGAGACCCAGTACTTC. Amino acids: CASSYSGRAGGETQYF. V gene TRBV6-5 combines with J gene TRBJ2-5, with TRBD1 matching over 7 bases. The CDR3 consists of 16 residues. The V gene's germline CDR1 is MNHEY and CDR2 SVGAGI. V was clipped by 0 bases and J by 4 bases; unmatched bases: 8.

The chain carries TRBV12-3 or TRBV12-4 and TRBJ2-7; no reliable D call. The CDR3 is 15 amino acids. V lost 2 bases to trimming and J lost 3 bases, with 14 bases between them. The CDR3 DNA is TGTGCCAGCAGTTTATTCTCTATCGGTGACTACGAGCAGTACTTC. Its translation: CASSLFSIGDYEQYF.

This clonotype was counted many times. The rearrangement uses TRBV27 and TRBJ1-2, with TRBD1 matching over 11 bases. Germline values: CDR1 MNHEY, CDR2 SMNVEV (reference sequence). The CDR3 covers 15 residues. V dropped 4 bases and J dropped 4; count of bases not matched to a gene: 5. CDR3 sequence (DNA): TGTGCCAGCAGTTGGGCCGGGACAGGGGGCTATGGCTACACCTTC. Translated, it gives CASSWAGTGGYGYTF.

This clonotype appeared many times. V is TRBV6-2 or TRBV6-3 and J is TRBJ2-7, with TRBD1 identical over 7 bases. Germline CDR1 MNHEY, CDR2 SVGEGT. V shed 6 bases, J shed 4 bases, and the junction held 9 bases outside the gene matches. The CDR3 consists of 14 residues. CDR3 sequence reads: CASSFGTDGYEQYF. CDR3 bases: TGTGCCAGCAGCTTCGGGACAGACGGATACGAGCAGTACTTC.

Many counts were recorded for this clonotype. The chain links TRBV3-1 to TRBJ1-1, with D uncertain. This CDR3 is built from 16 residues. Trimming took off 0 bases at V and 0 bases at J, with 11 bases between the two ends. The germline V gene has CDR1 LGHDT and CDR2 YNNKEL (reference sequence). The CDR3 nucleotides are TGTGCCAGCAGCCAAGATAGACGGACGATGAACACTGAAGCTTTCTTT. This gives the protein CASSQDRRTMNTEAFF. Variable domain in full (rest from reference TRBV3-1 and TRBJ1-1): DTAVSQTPKYLVTQMGNDKSIKCEQNLGHDTMYWYKQDSKKFLKIMFSYNNKELIINETVPNRFSPKSPDKAHLNLHINSLELGDSAVYFCASSQDRRTMNTEAFFGQGTRLTVV.

This clonotype came up many times. The chain joins TRBV6-1 to TRBJ2-6; the match to TRBD2 covers 8 bases. The CDR3 is 17 amino acids. Germline V gives CDR1 MNHNS, CDR2 SASEGT. V lost 1 base, J lost 0 bases, and 2 bases stayed unmatched. CDR3 amino acids: CASSEETSVSGANVLTF. The CDR3 DNA reads as TGTGCCAGCAGTGAAGAGACTAGCGTCTCTGGGGCCAACGTCCTGACTTTC.

The J gene is TRBJ2-5, the V gene TRBV28, with 9 bases that match TRBD2. There are 16 residues in the CDR3. The trim removed 4 bases at V and 1 base at J, leaving 7 bases unmatched. CDR1 and CDR2 from the germline V gene are MDHEN and SYDVKM. The CDR3 DNA reads TGTGCCAGCAGTTCCCCCCCGACTAGCGGCCAAGAGACCCAGTACTTC. Its translation: CASSSPPTSGQETQYF. Full variable domain (rest looked up from reference TRBV28 and TRBJ2-5): DVKVTQSSRYLVKRTGEKVFLECVQDMDHENMFWYRQDPGLGLRLIYFSYDVKMKEKGDIPEGYSVSREKKERFSLILESASTNQTSMYLCASSSPPTSGQETQYFGPGTRLLVL.

This clonotype was observed at least ten times. The chain employs TRBV5-1 and TRBJ1-1; TRBD1 is a possible D gene (6 bases). Germline-derived CDR1 and CDR2 are SGHRS and YFSETQ. The CDR3 contains 13 residues. V gave up 1 base and J gave up 4 bases, with 8 bases separating them. The CDR3 sequence is CASSLWGATEAFF. CDR3 in DNA: TGCGCCAGCAGCTTGTGGGGGGCCACTGAAGCTTTCTTT.

This clonotype was detected many times. The rearrangement uses TRBV27 and TRBJ2-7; D is perhaps TRBD2 (6 bases). The CDR3 spans 14 residues. Looked up from germline, CDR1 is MNHEY and CDR2 is SMNVEV (reference sequence). V gave up 6 bases and J gave up 3 bases, with 15 bases separating them. CDR3 in amino acids: CASSPLANHYEQYF. The CDR3 DNA sequence: TGTGCCAGCAGCCCCCTAGCGAACCACTACGAGCAGTACTTC.

This clonotype was counted at least ten times. The rearrangement uses TRBV2 and TRBJ1-1; D uncertain. Trimming took off 3 bases at V and 11 bases at J, with 16 bases between the two ends. CDR3 size: 13 residues. Germline CDR1 reads SNHLY; CDR2 reads FYNNEI. This chain's CDR3 is CASSDSPNRRAFF. CDR3 DNA sequence: TGTGCCAGCAGTGACAGTCCAAACAGACGGGCTTTCTTT.

There are many counts of this clonotype. This chain's CDR3 is CASSEKRRETQYF. The CDR3 nucleotides are TGTGCCAGCAGTGAAAAGCGGCGGGAGACCCAGTACTTC. The gene calls are TRBV25-1 and TRBJ2-5, with D possibly being TRBD2 (5 bases). The CDR3 runs to 13 residues. Germline CDR1 and CDR2: MGHDK and SYGVNS. V was shortened by 2 bases and J by 5 bases, with 9 bases between the two germline ends.

This clonotype turned up a few times. CDR3 bases: TGCGCCAGCAGCCAAGCCAGGGCCTACGAGCAGTACTTC. Translation gives CASSQARAYEQYF. V and J are TRBV4-1 and TRBJ2-7; D might be TRBD1 (5 bases). This CDR3 has 13 residues. Germline V gives CDR1 MGHRA, CDR2 YSYEKL. V lost 1 base and J 2 bases, leaving 6 bases between the germline ends.

This chain joins TRBV6-2 or TRBV6-3 and TRBJ1-1; D is undetermined. CDR1 is MNHEY and CDR2 is SVGEGT in the germline V gene. V lost 0 bases and J lost 0, with 8 bases in between. The CDR3 covers 15 residues. CDR3 in amino acids: CASSYSWTMNTEAFF. As DNA, the CDR3 is TGTGCCAGCAGTTACTCGTGGACCATGAACACTGAAGCTTTCTTT.

This clonotype was recorded at least ten times. The rearrangement links TRBV20-1 to TRBJ2-7, with D perhaps assigned TRBD1 or TRBD2 (9 bases each). Trimming pared 5 bases from V and 2 bases from J, leaving 28 bases between. Germline V CDR1 and CDR2: DFQATT, SNEGSKA (reference sequence). This CDR3 comprises 18 residues. The CDR3 loop is CSAPTGTGRVAGAYEQYF. CDR3 in DNA: TGCAGTGCTCCCACCGGGACAGGGAGGGTAGCGGGAGCCTACGAGCAGTACTTC.